This entry features one TCR beta chain sequence. Antigen specificity is unknown. The data stem from a study of beta chain features in type 1 diabetes. Study results and limitations: The study left unresolved whether HLA type influences TCRB rearrangement. A cDNA-based sequencing approach could over-represent cells with high TCR expression. Across all four CD4+ subsets, people with type 1 diabetes showed modestly shorter TCRB CDR3s.

All of the isolated RNA was reverse transcribed, so expressed TCRB transcripts were sequenced. TCRdb's table, derived via immunoSEQ multiplex PCR, lists solely in-frame clones and lacks some. The table shows about 340,000 clones, with roughly 12% occurring only once. Isolation of CD4+ naive, central memory, regulatory and stem cell-like memory cells was achieved by sorting via CD45RO/CCR7/CD25/CD127/CD95/CD27. Populations isolated by sorting all had purity greater than 95%. The CDR3 length is 12 residues. The germline gives CDR1 SQVTM, CDR2 ANQGSEA. The V and J ends lost 8 bases and 4 bases, in that order; junction bases with no gene match: 7.

The rearrangement uses TRBV29-1 and TRBJ1-1, with 7 nucleotides matching TRBD1. The sample was naive CD4+ T cells from blood. This TCR was recovered from a woman aged 18 to 35 with type 1 diabetes. CDR3 loop: CSPVQGGTEAFF. The CDR3 region has the DNA TGCAGCCCGGTGCAGGGGGGCACTGAAGCTTTCTTT.